This TCR beta chain was captured in a study of T cell responses to AZD1222 COVID-19 vaccine (dated by TCRdb to the early 2020s). Some background on the complete study: A total of 230 to 250 trial participants underwent TCR sequencing, of whom about 210 had received two doses of AZD1222 and some 25 had received two doses of the MenACWY control vaccine. Trial participants were enrolled by age into 18-55, 56-69 and 70-plus year subgroups, with about 150, 27 and 61 TCR-sequenced participants respectively.

As regards this clone: The target of this receptor is not known. The input lacks base qualities; no much larger clone sits a single base away.

The V end loses 7 bases and the J end loses 5 bases, and a stretch of 18 bases separates them. CDR1 and CDR2 are drawn from the germline V gene: SNHLY, FYNNEI. Including cysteine and phenylalanine, the CDR3 has 16 amino acids. Only the CDR3 DNA stays, 48 bases, in frame from base 1. Interpreted using the paper, the time point label stands for: baseline before first vaccination. Explained via the paper, the treatment or condition label denotes: meningococcal conjugate vaccine given as trial control. Samples from vaccinated people were obtained from the UK trials COV001 and COV002, which included a single-blind randomized controlled phase 2/3 trial of AZD1222 (ChAdOx1 nCoV-19) in healthy adults. Trial participant PBMC samples were collected at day 0 and day 28 after the second dose for TCRbeta chain sequencing. General findings and caveats noted by the study authors: Vaccine-associated CD4 TCRs spanned the whole spike protein, with dominant responses in regions 160-218 and 743-854. Participants were mostly white British and included more females than males, and it was suggested by the authors that clonal diversity may have been underestimated. Because no day 14 peak-response samples were available, repertoires were characterized only after the peak T cell response. In the small 56-69-year group, the increase in depth fell short of significance, most likely because of low power. Epitopes outside the regions mutated in the B.1.351 and B.1.1.7 variants were reportedly recognized by nearly half of the unique spike-specific TCRs. Conclusions about previously exposed vaccinees are limited, since just five to seven AZD1222 recipients were seropositive for SARS-CoV-2 at baseline. Spike-specific TCR breadth and depth rose significantly after two AZD1222 doses compared with day 0 and with MenACWY recipients.

The CDR3 regions of human TCRbeta chains were analyzed by immunosequencing. The authors' analysis ran thus. Repertoire TCRs were checked for matches against a reference library of SARS-CoV-2-specific TCRs that had been generated using the MIRA antigen-specificity platform. Breadth meant the fraction of unique TCRs that were SARS-CoV-2-associated, whereas depth meant the fraction of total T cells that were SARS-CoV-2-associated. Using the MIRA data, each spike-specific TCR was assigned both to the spike region to which the TCR was reactive and to a CD4 or CD8 class. Log10-transformed breadth and depth values were compared by one-way ANOVA with Sidak's multiple comparisons tests. This is the immuneACCESS table as TCRdb keeps it, with only in-frame sequences that have V and J called. A part of the clones is gone; compared with another copy, unresolved V genes explain less than half, and the rest is unexplained. That table furnishes V, J and clone size, whereas the DNA furnished D and trimming. The sample yields about 160,000 clones; around 92% were counted once. Together, the top ten hold around 4.6% of the sample.

Sequencing was performed on peripheral blood, taken on day 0 of MenACWY control vaccination. This receptor chain uses TRBV2 and TRBJ1-6; the D gene is possibly TRBD1, with 5 bases matching. The receptor comes from an adult in good health. The CDR3: CASNTREGIDNSPLHF. The nucleotides are TGTGCCAGCAATACAAGGGAGGGGATCGATAATTCACCCCTCCACTTT.